These T cell receptor beta chains were read from a single sample in a study of technical replicates of blood from a few donors. Using immunoSEQ multiplex PCR, the repertoire was profiled, and TCRdb retains in-frame clones only, with some absent. This table has about 73,000 clones, 93% appearing once. The sequencing input was T cells isolated from PBMCs. These receptors originate from a human donor in good health. CDR3s include the opening cysteine and the closing phenylalanine or tryptophan. The order of the fields is D gene, J gene, V gene, clone size, CDR3 protein, CDR3 DNA. A D gene is named only where the DNA matches it firmly. For some rows the clone size is stated as once, few or many, or as a class when expanded; others skip it.

NA,TRBJ2-3,TRBV28,once,CASSFRGRGESAQYF,TGTGCCAGCAGTTTTCGCGGCAGGGGGGAGAGTGCGCAGTATTTT
TRBD1,TRBJ1-5,TRBV19,NA,CASSLQRTGVRNQPQHF,TGTGCCAGTAGTCTCCAAAGGACAGGGGTTCGCAATCAGCCCCAGCATTTT
NA,TRBJ1-1,TRBV4-1,NA,CASSQVGGSSTEAFF,TGCGCCAGCAGCCAAGTTGGGGGGTCAAGCACTGAAGCTTTCTTT
NA,TRBJ2-7,TRBV25-1,NA,CASETGIGYEQYF,TGTGCCAGCGAGACAGGCATAGGGTACGAGCAGTACTTC
NA,TRBJ1-2,TRBV5-1,NA,CASSLDPGMNYGYTF,TGCGCCAGCAGCTTGGACCCAGGGATGAACTATGGCTACACCTTC
TRBD2,TRBJ2-5,TRBV9,NA,CASSVGWGGEETQYF,TGTGCCAGCAGCGTAGGTTGGGGGGGGGAGGAGACCCAGTACTTC
NA,TRBJ2-7,TRBV5-1,NA,CASSLSATSYEQYF,TGCGCCAGCAGCTTAAGCGCGACCTCCTACGAGCAGTACTTC
NA,TRBJ1-1,TRBV9,NA,CASSTRDTVYGTEAFF,TGTGCCAGCAGCACCCGGGACACTGTTTATGGCACTGAAGCTTTCTTT
NA,TRBJ1-1,TRBV11-2,NA,CASSSAGISEAFF,TGTGCCAGCAGCTCCGCAGGAATAAGTGAAGCTTTCTTT
TRBD2,TRBJ2-1,TRBV7-2,once,CASSSSGSRYYEQFF,TGTGCCAGCAGCTCTAGCGGGAGCCGATATTATGAGCAGTTCTTC
TRBD2,TRBJ2-1,TRBV11-2,NA,CASSNIAGGPPEQFF,TGTGCCAGCAGCAACATTGCGGGAGGGCCTCCTGAGCAGTTCTTC
NA,TRBJ1-2,TRBV6-1,NA,CASSEALGGYTF,TGTGCCAGCAGTGAAGCGCTAGGAGGCTACACCTTC
NA,TRBJ2-5,TRBV5-4,NA,CASTTRTDQETQYF,TGTGCCAGCACGACGAGGACAGACCAAGAGACCCAGTACTTC
TRBD2,TRBJ2-3,TRBV2,NA,CASSDLAAESDTQYF,TGTGCCAGCAGTGACCTAGCGGCGGAGTCAGATACGCAGTATTTT
TRBD2,TRBJ2-3,TRBV5-1,NA,CASSAGLAGGFVDTQYF,TGCGCCAGCAGCGCGGGACTAGCGGGGGGGTTTGTAGATACGCAGTATTTT
NA,TRBJ1-3,TRBV6-4,NA,CASSDSTDPGNTIYF,TGTGCCAGCAGTGACTCCACTGATCCTGGAAACACCATATATTTT
TRBD1,TRBJ1-1,TRBV5-4,NA,CASSLKTGATEAFF,TGTGCCAGCAGCTTAAAGACAGGGGCCACTGAAGCTTTCTTT
NA,TRBJ1-5,TRBV19,NA,CASSAGTLSNQPQHF,TGTGCCAGTAGTGCTGGGACTTTGAGCAATCAGCCCCAGCATTTT
TRBD2,TRBJ2-7,TRBV7-9,NA,CASRAGGSSYEQYF,TGTGCCAGCAGGGCGGGGGGGAGCTCCTACGAGCAGTACTTC
NA,TRBJ1-6,TRBV7-9,NA,CASSSTVRDSPLHF,TGTGCCAGCAGCTCTACGGTCAGGGATTCACCCCTCCACTTT
TRBD2,TRBJ2-3,TRBV28,NA,CASSFGTINTQYF,TGTGCCAGCAGTTTTGGGACTATCAATACGCAGTATTTT
TRBD1,TRBJ1-3,TRBV27,NA,CASSRQGENTIYF,TGTGCCAGCAGTCGACAGGGAGAAAACACCATATATTTT
NA,TRBJ1-5,TRBV28,NA,CASLARGIDQPQHF,TGTGCCAGCCTGGCGCGAGGGATCGATCAGCCCCAGCATTTT
TRBD1,TRBJ2-1,TRBV5-6,NA,CASSKDRGQLYNEQFF,TGTGCCAGCAGTAAAGACAGGGGACAGCTTTACAATGAGCAGTTCTTC